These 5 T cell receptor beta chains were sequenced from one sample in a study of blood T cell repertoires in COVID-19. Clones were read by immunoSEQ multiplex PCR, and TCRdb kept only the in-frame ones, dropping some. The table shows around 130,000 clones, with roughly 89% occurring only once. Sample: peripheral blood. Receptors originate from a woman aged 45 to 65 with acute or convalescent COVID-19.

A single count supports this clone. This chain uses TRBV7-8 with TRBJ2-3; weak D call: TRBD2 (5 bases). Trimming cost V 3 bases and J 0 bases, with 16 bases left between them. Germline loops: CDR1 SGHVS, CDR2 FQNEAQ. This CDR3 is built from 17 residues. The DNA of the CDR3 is TGTGCCAGCAGCTTTGGATCGGCTAGCTGGAGCACAGATACGCAGTATTTT. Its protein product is CASSFGSASWSTDTQYF.

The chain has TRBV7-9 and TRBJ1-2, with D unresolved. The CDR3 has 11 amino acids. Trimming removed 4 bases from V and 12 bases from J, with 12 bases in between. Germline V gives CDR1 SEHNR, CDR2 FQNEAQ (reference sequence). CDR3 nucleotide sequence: TGTGCCAGCAGCTCCGTGGTCGGGGACACCTTC. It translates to CASSSVVGDTF. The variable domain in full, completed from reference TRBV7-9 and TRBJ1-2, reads DTGVSQNPRHKITKRGQNVTFRCDPISEHNRLYWYRQTLGQGPEFLTYFQNEAQLEKSRLLSDRFSAERPKGSFSTLEIQRTEQGDSAMYLCASSSVVGDTFGSGTRLTVV.

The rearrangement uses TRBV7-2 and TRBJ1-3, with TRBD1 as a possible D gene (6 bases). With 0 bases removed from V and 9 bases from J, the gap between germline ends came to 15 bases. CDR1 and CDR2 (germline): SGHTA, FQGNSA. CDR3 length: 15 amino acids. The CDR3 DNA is TGTGCCAGCAGCTTAGCAAGATCCTCAGGGGCCACCATATATTTT. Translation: CASSLARSSGATIYF. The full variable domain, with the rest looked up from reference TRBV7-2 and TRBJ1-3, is GAGVSQSPSNKVTEKGKDVELRCDPISGHTALYWYRQSLGQGLEFLIYFQGNSAPDKSGLPSDRFSAERTGGSVSTLTIQRTQQEDSAVYLCASSLARSSGATIYFGEGSWLTVV.

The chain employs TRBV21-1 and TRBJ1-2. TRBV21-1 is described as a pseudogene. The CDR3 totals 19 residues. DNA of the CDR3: TGTGCCAGCAGCAAAGTAGTCGGGAGCTCCGTAATTGCTAACTATGGCTACACCTTC. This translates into CASSKVVGSSVIANYGYTF.

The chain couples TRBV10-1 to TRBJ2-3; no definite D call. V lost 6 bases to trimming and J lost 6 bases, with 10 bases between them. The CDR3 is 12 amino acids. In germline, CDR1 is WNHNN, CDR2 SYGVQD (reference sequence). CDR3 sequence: CASRDPRDTQYF. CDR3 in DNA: TGCGCCAGCAGAGATCCTAGGGATACGCAGTATTTT.